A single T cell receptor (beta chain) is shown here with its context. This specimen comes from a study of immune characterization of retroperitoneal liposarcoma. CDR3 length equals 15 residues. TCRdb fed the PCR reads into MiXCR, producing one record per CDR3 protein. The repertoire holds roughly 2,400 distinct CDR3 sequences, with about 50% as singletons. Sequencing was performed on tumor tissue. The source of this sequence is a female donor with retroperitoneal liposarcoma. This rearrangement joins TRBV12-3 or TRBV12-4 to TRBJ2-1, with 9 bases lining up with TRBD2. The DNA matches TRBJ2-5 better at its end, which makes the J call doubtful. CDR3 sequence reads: CASSFSSGGQETQYF. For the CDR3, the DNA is TGTGCCAGCAGTTTTTCGAGCGGGGGGCAAGAGACCCAGTACTTC.